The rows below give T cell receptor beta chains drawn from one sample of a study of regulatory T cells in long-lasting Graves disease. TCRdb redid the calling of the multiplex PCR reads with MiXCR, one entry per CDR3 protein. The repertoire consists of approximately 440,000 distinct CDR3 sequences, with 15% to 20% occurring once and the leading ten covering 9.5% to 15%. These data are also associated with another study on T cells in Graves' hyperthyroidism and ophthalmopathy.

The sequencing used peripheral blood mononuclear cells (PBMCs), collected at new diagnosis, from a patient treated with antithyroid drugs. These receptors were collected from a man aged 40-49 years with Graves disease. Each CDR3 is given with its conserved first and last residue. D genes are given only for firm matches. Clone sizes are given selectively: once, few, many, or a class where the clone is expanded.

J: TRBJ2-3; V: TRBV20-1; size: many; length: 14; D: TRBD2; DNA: TGCAGTGCTAAGCGGGAGGGAGGAACAGATACGCAGTATTTT; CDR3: CSAKREGGTDTQYF
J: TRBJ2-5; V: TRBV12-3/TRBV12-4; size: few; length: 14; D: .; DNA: TGTGCCAGCAGTTTAACACGGCGCCAAGAGACCCAGTACTTC; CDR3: CASSLTRRQETQYF
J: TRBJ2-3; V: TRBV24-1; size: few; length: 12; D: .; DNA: TGTGCCACCCAGGGTCGCGCAGATACGCAGTATTTT; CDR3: CATQGRADTQYF
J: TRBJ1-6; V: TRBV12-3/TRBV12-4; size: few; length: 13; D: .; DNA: TGTGCCAGCAGCCCTATCGTTTTTTCACCCCTCCACTTT; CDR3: CASSPIVFSPLHF
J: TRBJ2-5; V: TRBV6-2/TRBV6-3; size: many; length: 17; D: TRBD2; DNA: TGTGCCAGCAGTTACGGCCTAGCGGGAGTCGGCCAAGAGACCCAGTACTTC; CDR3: CASSYGLAGVGQETQYF
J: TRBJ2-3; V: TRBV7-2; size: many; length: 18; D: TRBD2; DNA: TGTGCCAGCAGTCGCGCATGGCGGGGGTCTTCTAGCACAGATACGCAGTATTTT; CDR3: CASSRAWRGSSSTDTQYF
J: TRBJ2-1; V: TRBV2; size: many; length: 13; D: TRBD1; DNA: TGTGCCAGCAGTGAAGTCTCAGGGGGTGAGCAGTTCTTC; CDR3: CASSEVSGGEQFF
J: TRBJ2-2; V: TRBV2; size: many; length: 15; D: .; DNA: TGTGCCAGCAACCCGGACGGACTGTTGTGGGGGGAGCTGTTTTTT; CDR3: CASNPDGLLWGELFF
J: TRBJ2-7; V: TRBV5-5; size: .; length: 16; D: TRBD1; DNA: TGTGCCAGCAGGCCCCCTCTGGGGACAGGGGCCTACGAGCAGTACTTC; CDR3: CASRPPLGTGAYEQYF
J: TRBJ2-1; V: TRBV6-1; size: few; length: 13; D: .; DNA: TGTGCCAGCAGTGAATCGGACAGAGGTGAGCAGTTCTTC; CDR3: CASSESDRGEQFF
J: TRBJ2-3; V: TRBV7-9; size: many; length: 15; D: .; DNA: TGTGCCAGCAGCTTAGCGGGAGTCAACGCAGATACGCAGTATTTT; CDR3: CASSLAGVNADTQYF